Presented here are 28 T cell receptor beta chains from one specimen sequenced in a study of regulatory T cells in long-lasting Graves disease. Time point denoted: newly diagnosed GD, antithyroid drugs for less than 3 months. The authors made the TCR library using RNA they extracted from PBMCs. Assembly of TCR beta libraries relied on iRepertoire HTBI primers together with Arm-PCR of CDR3 regions. MiXCR was run by TCRdb on the multiplex PCR reads, yielding one entry per CDR3 protein. Among some 560,000 distinct CDR3 sequences listed, about 16% were seen once. These data also featured in a second study, about T cells in Graves' hyperthyroidism and ophthalmopathy.

The sequencing used peripheral blood mononuclear cells (PBMCs), collected at new diagnosis, from a patient treated with antithyroid drugs. The receptor source for this set is a woman aged 35 to 60 with Graves disease.

This clonotype was counted between two and nine times. The CDR3 region has the DNA TGTGCCAGCAGTCCTTTAGCGGGGGCGAGCGGGGAGCTGTTTTTT. Amino acid sequence: CASSPLAGASGELFF. The chain employs TRBV28 and TRBJ2-2, with 9 bases matching TRBD2. CDR1 is MDHEN and CDR2 is SYDVKM in the germline V gene. V was pared by 5 bases and J by 7 bases, with 8 bases of the junction left unmatched. CDR3 length equals 15 residues.

This clonotype was recorded many times. J is TRBJ2-3 and V is TRBV28; the D is unclear. The CDR3 runs 13 residues. Germline V lookup: CDR1 MDHEN, CDR2 SYDVKM. V gave up 7 bases and J gave up 0 bases, with 8 bases separating them. The chain's CDR3 is CASKTASTDTQYF. Written as DNA, the CDR3 is TGTGCCAGCAAAACTGCCAGCACAGATACGCAGTATTTT.

With regard to this clonotype: One end of the junction varies from germline; a read error may be responsible. The rearrangement links TRBV5-1 to TRBJ1-1, with TRBD1 matching over 8 bases. Germline V gene sequence: CDR1 SGHRS, CDR2 YFSETQ. CDR3 length equals 17 residues. DNA of the CDR3: TGCGCCAGCAGCTTGGCCGGGACAGGACTCTACCTGCCTGAGGCTTTCTTT. Its translation: CASSLAGTGLYLPEAFF.

This clonotype was recorded many times. This sequence joins TRBV20-1 and TRBJ2-1; TRBD1 aligns across 12 bases. This CDR3 has 15 residues. V was clipped by 4 bases and J by 7 bases; unmatched bases: 8. The germline gives CDR1 DFQATT, CDR2 SNEGSKA (reference sequence). CDR3 region: CSAKSGTGGWNEQFF. CDR3 nucleotide sequence: TGCAGTGCTAAATCCGGGACAGGGGGCTGGAATGAGCAGTTCTTC.

This clonotype was found many times. The gene calls are TRBV7-9 and TRBJ2-7, with TRBD2 matching over 7 bases. Per germline, CDR1 SEHNR and CDR2 FQNEAQ (reference sequence). V was clipped by 3 bases and J by 2 bases; unmatched bases: 7. The CDR3 runs to 15 residues. The CDR3 is CASSFAAGDTYEQYF. CDR3 DNA: TGTGCCAGCAGCTTTGCGGCGGGGGATACCTACGAGCAGTACTTC.

The CDR3 loop reads CASSIFGGETQYF. The CDR3 DNA follows: TGTGCCAGTAGTATCTTCGGGGGCGAGACCCAGTACTTC. J is TRBJ2-5 and V is TRBV19, with D perhaps matching TRBD1 or TRBD2 (6 bases each). Germline assignment: CDR1 LNHDA and CDR2 SQIVND (reference sequence). The CDR3 spans 13 residues. Trimming left V 3 bases short and J 5 bases short, with 10 bases between.

The V and J genes are TRBV5-6 and TRBJ2-7; D gene ambiguous. This CDR3 is 13 amino acids long. CDR1 and CDR2 from the germline V gene are SGHDT and YYEEEE. Between the trimmed V and J ends, which lost 2 bases and 0 bases, there was a span of 6 bases. The CDR3: CASSFFLSYEQYF. For the CDR3, the DNA is TGTGCCAGCAGCTTTTTTCTCTCCTACGAGCAGTACTTC.

This clonotype was observed a handful of times. This rearrangement joins TRBV6-5 to TRBJ2-5, with D unresolved. This CDR3 comprises 17 residues. The V gene's germline CDR1 is MNHEY and CDR2 SVGAGI. V lost 2 bases to trimming and J lost 2 bases, with 18 bases between them. The CDR3 DNA sequence: TGTGCCAGCAGTTACCCCGACCGGCCGTCGGTACAAGAGACCCAGTACTTC. Its protein product is CASSYPDRPSVQETQYF.

This clonotype was seen ten or more times. The chain joins TRBV2 to TRBJ1-2; TRBD1 might be the D (6 bases). This CDR3 has 15 residues. The germline V and J ends were trimmed by 6 bases and 5 bases, with 19 bases remaining between them. Looked up from germline, CDR1 is SNHLY and CDR2 is FYNNEI. In DNA form, the CDR3 reads TGTGCCAGCAGAGCTTTCACCTCAGGGGAGTATGGCTACACCTTC. Protein product: CASRAFTSGEYGYTF.

This clonotype was detected only a few times. The CDR3 nucleotides are TGCAGCGTTGAGAGCACTGAAGCTTTCTTT. Its protein is CSVESTEAFF. The chain links TRBV29-1 to TRBJ1-1; D uncertain. This CDR3 is 10 amino acids long. Germline values: CDR1 SQVTM, CDR2 ANQGSEA. Trimming removed 3 bases from V and 4 bases from J, with 3 bases in between.

The chain carries TRBV2 and TRBJ2-1, with 8 bases that match TRBD2. The junction had 7 bases not matched to a gene; V was cut back by 3 bases and J by 0 bases. This CDR3 region has 17 residues. Per germline, CDR1 SNHLY and CDR2 FYNNEI. In DNA form, the CDR3 reads TGTGCCAGCAGTGAGGGAGCGGGGGTCTCCTCCTACAATGAGCAGTTCTTC. Translation: CASSEGAGVSSYNEQFF.

This clonotype showed up many times. The chain recombines TRBV2 with TRBJ2-5; 7 nucleotides align to TRBD2. The CDR3 extends over 13 amino acids. Germline loops: CDR1 SNHLY, CDR2 FYNNEI. Unmatched junction bases numbered 1, after V lost 6 bases and J lost 0 bases. The CDR3 protein is CASRREYQETQYF. CDR3 DNA: TGTGCCAGCAGGCGGGAGTACCAAGAGACCCAGTACTTC.

This clonotype was found many times. J is TRBJ2-7 and V is TRBV30, with TRBD1 identical over 11 bases. V trimming: 3 bases; J trimming: 3 bases; junction bases outside the gene matches: 4. CDR1 is GTSNPN, CDR2 SVGIG, per germline (reference sequence). The CDR3 is 14 residues long. CDR3 amino acids: CAWSSGTGGYEQYF. DNA for the CDR3: TGTGCCTGGAGCTCCGGGACAGGGGGCTACGAGCAGTACTTC. The variable domain in full, with the rest retrieved from reference TRBV30 and TRBJ2-7, is SQTIHQWPATLVQPVGSPLSLECTVEGTSNPNLYWYRQAAGRGLQLLFYSVGIGQISSEVPQNLSASRPQDRQFILSSKKLLLSDSGFYLCAWSSGTGGYEQYFGPGTRLTVT.

This rearrangement joins TRBV19 to TRBJ2-2, with D tentatively TRBD2 (5 bases). CDR3 length equals 14 residues. V was pared by 9 bases and J by 5 bases, with 16 bases between. Germline CDR1 and CDR2: LNHDA and SQIVND (reference sequence). The CDR3 sequence is CASLDWRRTGELFF. CDR3 sequence (DNA): TGTGCCAGCCTAGACTGGCGGAGGACCGGGGAGCTGTTTTTT.

The chain carries TRBV15 and TRBJ1-2, with D maybe TRBD1 (5 bases). Germline V gives CDR1 LNHNV, CDR2 YYDKDF (reference sequence). V lost 5 bases and J lost 7, with 20 bases in between. The CDR3 is 15 residues long. In DNA, the CDR3 is TGTGCCACCAGCCCACAAGACCCAGGGTGGCGTGGCTACACCTTC. This codes for CATSPQDPGWRGYTF. Variable domain in full (rest from reference TRBV15 and TRBJ1-2): DAMVIQNPRYQVTQFGKPVTLSCSQTLNHNVMYWYQQKSSQAPKLLFHYYDKDFNNEADTPDNFQSRRPNTSFCFLDIRSPGLGDTAMYLCATSPQDPGWRGYTFGSGTRLTVV.

This clonotype has just a few counts. The V gene is TRBV3-1, the J gene TRBJ2-2; maybe TRBD2 (5 bases). The V end lost 5 bases, the J end lost 1 base, and 20 bases lay between the germline ends. The CDR3 totals 18 residues. Germline V gene data show CDR1 as LGHDT and CDR2 as YNNKEL (reference sequence). For the CDR3, the DNA is TGTGCCAGCAGCTCTTCGGGATTTTTAGGTCAGAACACCGGGGAGCTGTTTTTT. It yields the protein CASSSSGFLGQNTGELFF.

This chain uses TRBV2 with TRBJ2-5; 8 bases are a match to TRBD2. V was pared by 7 bases and J by 5 bases, with 15 bases of the junction left unmatched. The CDR3 contains 16 residues. Germline CDR1 is SNHLY and CDR2 is FYNNEI. As DNA, the CDR3 is TGTGCCAGCACCGGGGCTAGCGGGTTCGCCCCGGAGACCCAGTACTTC. Protein product: CASTGASGFAPETQYF.

This clonotype was seen many times. V and J are TRBV7-6 and TRBJ2-3; 10 nucleotides agree with TRBD1. Germline trimming cut 1 base from V and 4 bases from J; bases unmatched to any gene: 5. Germline values: CDR1 SGHVS, CDR2 FNYEAQ. This CDR3 contains 16 residues. This CDR3 reads CASSLVGDRGADTQYF. As DNA, the CDR3 is TGTGCCAGCAGCTTAGTAGGGGACAGGGGCGCAGATACGCAGTATTTT. Drawing the rest from reference TRBV7-6 and TRBJ2-3, the complete variable domain is GAGVSQSPRYKVTKRGQDVALRCDPISGHVSLYWYRQALGQGPEFLTYFNYEAQQDKSGLPNDRFSAERPEGSISTLTIQRTEQRDSAMYRCASSLVGDRGADTQYFGPGTRLTVL.

The rearrangement links TRBV3-1 to TRBJ1-4; D unresolved. CDR1 LGHDT and CDR2 YNNKEL come from the germline V gene (reference sequence). CDR3 length: 15 residues. V gave up 0 bases and J gave up 8 bases, with 13 bases separating them. The DNA for the CDR3 is TGTGCCAGCAGCCAAGAAAGTCAGGAGCGAGAAAAACTGTTTTTT. Translation: CASSQESQEREKLFF.

The sample holds many counts of this clonotype. The rearrangement joins TRBV20-1 to TRBJ2-5; D is uncertain. Trimming took off 5 bases at V and 1 base at J, with 14 bases between the two ends. The CDR3 consists of 14 residues. Germline V gene data show CDR1 as DFQATT and CDR2 as SNEGSKA (reference sequence). CDR3 in amino acids: CSAPPPTSQETQYF. In DNA, the CDR3 is TGCAGTGCTCCTCCGCCGACCAGCCAAGAGACCCAGTACTTC.

This clonotype has a single count. A read error may explain this, as a much larger clone is one base away. The chain couples TRBV5-5 to TRBJ2-7; possibly TRBD1 for D (6 bases). Germline CDR1 and CDR2: SGHKS and YYEKEE (reference sequence). This CDR3 region has 15 residues. For the CDR3, the DNA is TGTGTCAGCAGCTTGTGGGACATCGAGTCCTACGAGCAGTACTTC. Residues: CVSSLWDIESYEQYF.

Many counts were recorded for this clonotype. This sequence joins TRBV10-1 and TRBJ2-1, with 10 positions matching TRBD2. CDR3 size: 18 residues. Trimming at V came to 6 bases and at J to 5 bases, leaving 16 bases not matched to a gene. The germline CDR1 and CDR2 sequences are WNHNN and SYGVQD (reference sequence). CDR3 in amino acids: CASSDTTPTSGRNNEQFF. The DNA for the CDR3 is TGCGCCAGCAGCGACACCACACCGACTAGCGGGCGGAACAATGAGCAGTTCTTC.

This clonotype occurred many times. The chain recombines TRBV12-3 or TRBV12-4 with TRBJ1-5, with 8 bases aligning to TRBD1. This CDR3 has 16 amino acids. V lost 7 bases, J lost 1 base, and 9 bases stayed unmatched. This CDR3 reads CASKGTGGMSNQPQHF. As DNA, the CDR3 is TGTGCCAGCAAAGGAACAGGGGGTATGAGCAATCAGCCCCAGCATTTT.

This clonotype was counted at least ten times. The J gene is TRBJ2-5, the V gene TRBV5-6, with 13 bases that match TRBD2. The J segment lost 6 bases and the V segment lost 3 bases, leaving 8 bases of the junction unmatched. The CDR3 runs 16 residues. From germline, CDR1 is SGHDT and CDR2 YYEEEE. The CDR3 DNA is TGTGCCAGCAGCTCCCCGGGACTAGCGGGGTCCCAGACCCAGTACTTC. Its translation: CASSSPGLAGSQTQYF.

The rearrangement links TRBV7-9 to TRBJ2-5; possible D gene TRBD2, 5 bases. The CDR3 length is 13 residues. Germline V gene data show CDR1 as SEHNR and CDR2 as FQNEAQ (reference sequence). V dropped 5 bases and J dropped 4 bases, with 11 bases sitting between them. The CDR3, as DNA: TGTGCCAGCAGCATACTAGTTGGAGAGACCCAGTACTTC. This sequence encodes CASSILVGETQYF.

This clonotype was seen more than once but under ten times. The chain employs TRBV7-3 and TRBJ2-1; TRBD2 agrees at 14 bases. Germline CDR1 SGHTA, CDR2 FQGTGA. Trimming took 4 bases from V and 9 from J; bases not matched to a gene: 8. This CDR3 is built from 16 residues. The CDR3 coding sequence is TGTGCCAGCAGCTCGGGACTAGCGGGGGCCCCCGTTGAGCAGTTCTTC. Translated: CASSSGLAGAPVEQFF.

There are many counts of this clonotype. This chain uses TRBV11-2 with TRBJ1-1, with unresolved D. The germline V gene encodes CDR1 SGHAT and CDR2 FQNNGV. The CDR3 loop spans 14 amino acids. Trimming removed 5 bases from V and 1 base from J, with 11 bases in between. The CDR3: CASSMTKGNTEAFF. The CDR3 bases are TGTGCCAGCAGCATGACAAAGGGGAACACTGAAGCTTTCTTT.

This clonotype occurred many times. This chain joins TRBV24-1 and TRBJ2-5, with TRBD2 matching over 8 bases. Germline assignment: CDR1 KGHDR and CDR2 SFDVKD. Germline trimming cut 5 bases from V and 3 bases from J; bases unmatched to any gene: 1. This CDR3 contains 13 residues. CDR3 loop: CATSGAGEETQYF. The CDR3 DNA sequence: TGTGCCACCAGTGGAGCGGGGGAAGAGACCCAGTACTTC.